This T cell receptor (beta chain) was sequenced for a study of PD-L1 blockade in urothelial cancer. Study in general: There were a median of approximately 130,000 T cells in blood samples.

This clone was counted a single time. This table comes from immunoSEQ multiplex PCR, and its TCRdb copy is limited to in-frame clones, with some not included. The table lists some 75,000 clones, around 93% of them singletons. Specified time point: peripheral blood 6 weeks after treatment start. In germline, CDR1 is SGHNT, CDR2 YYREEE (reference sequence). V lost 1 base and J lost 3, with 11 bases in between. The CDR3 has 14 amino acids. This TCR was recovered from a woman over 75 with urothelial cancer. The V call is TRBV5-4, the J call TRBJ2-7; no clear D gene. The sample consisted of PBMCs, taken around atezolizumab (anti-PD-L1) treatment. CDR3 protein: CASSLRSEDYEQYF. The CDR3 nucleotides are TGTGCCAGCAGCTTGAGGAGCGAGGACTACGAGCAGTACTTC.